Here is one TCR beta chain with its context. The sample has other DNA sequences that encode this CDR3 too. These data come from a study of T cell responses to AZD1222 COVID-19 vaccine. About the research overall: Doses given second, at about 4 or about 12 weeks, were pooled.

The CDR3 length is 13 residues. Germline CDR1 is GTSNPN and CDR2 is SVGIG (reference sequence). V lost 0 bases and J 4 bases, leaving 9 bases between the germline ends. This table comes from immunoSEQ multiplex PCR, and its TCRdb copy is limited to in-frame clones, with some not included. The sample has roughly 120,000 clones; over 85% are singletons. This clonotype was obtained from an adult in good health. The starting material was peripheral blood, obtained on day 0 of AZD1222 vaccination. The chain employs TRBV30 and TRBJ1-1, with a possible D match to TRBD1 (5 bases). CDR3 sequence reads: CAWSVTRATEAFF. CDR3 nucleotides: TGTGCCTGGAGTGTTACCAGGGCCACTGAAGCTTTCTTT.